The source of this T cell receptor (beta chain) is a study of blood T cell repertoires in COVID-19. The method was immunoSEQ multiplex PCR; TCRdb's version includes in-frame clones alone and lacks a portion of them. The repertoire consists of hundreds of thousands of clones, with roughly 85% occurring once and the leading ten covering 4.5% to 6%. CDR3 length: 16 residues. Trimming took off 1 base at V and 2 bases at J, with 12 bases between the two ends. Germline V gene data show CDR1 as MNHEY and CDR2 as SMNVEV (reference sequence). This receptor was taken from a man aged 45 to 65 with active or convalescent COVID-19. Sequenced sample: peripheral blood. The rearrangement joins TRBV27 to TRBJ1-5; D call uncertain. CDR3 region: CASSLFGIGGNQPQHF. The DNA for the CDR3 is TGTGCCAGCAGTTTATTCGGTATAGGAGGCAATCAGCCCCAGCATTTT.